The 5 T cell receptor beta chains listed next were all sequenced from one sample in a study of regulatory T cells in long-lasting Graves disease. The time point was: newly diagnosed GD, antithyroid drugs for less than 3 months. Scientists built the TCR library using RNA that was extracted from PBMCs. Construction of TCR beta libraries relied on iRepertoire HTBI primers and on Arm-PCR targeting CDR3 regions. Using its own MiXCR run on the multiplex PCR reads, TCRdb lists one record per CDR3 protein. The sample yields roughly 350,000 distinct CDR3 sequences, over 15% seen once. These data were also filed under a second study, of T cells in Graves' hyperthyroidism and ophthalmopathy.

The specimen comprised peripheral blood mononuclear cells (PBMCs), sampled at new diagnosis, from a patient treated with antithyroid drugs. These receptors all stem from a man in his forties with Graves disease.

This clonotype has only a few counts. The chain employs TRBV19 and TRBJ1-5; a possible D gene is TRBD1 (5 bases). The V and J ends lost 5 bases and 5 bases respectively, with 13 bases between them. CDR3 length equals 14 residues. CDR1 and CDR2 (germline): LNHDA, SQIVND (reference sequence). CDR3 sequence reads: CASSFRDGDQPQHF. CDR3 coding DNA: TGTGCCAGTAGTTTCCGGGACGGTGATCAGCCCCAGCATTTT.

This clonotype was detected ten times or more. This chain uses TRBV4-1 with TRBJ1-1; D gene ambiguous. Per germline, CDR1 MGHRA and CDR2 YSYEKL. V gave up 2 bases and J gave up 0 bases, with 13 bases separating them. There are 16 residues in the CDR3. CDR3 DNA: TGCGCCAGCAGCCAACCCAGGTGGGGATTGAACACTGAAGCTTTCTTT. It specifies CASSQPRWGLNTEAFF.

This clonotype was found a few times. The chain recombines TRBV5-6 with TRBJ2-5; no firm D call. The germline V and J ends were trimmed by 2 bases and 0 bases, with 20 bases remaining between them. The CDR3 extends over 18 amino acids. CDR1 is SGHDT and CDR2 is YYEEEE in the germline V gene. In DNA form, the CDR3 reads TGTGCCAGCAGCTTACATCCCCAGTCGGAAAATAACCAAGAGACCCAGTACTTC. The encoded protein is CASSLHPQSENNQETQYF.

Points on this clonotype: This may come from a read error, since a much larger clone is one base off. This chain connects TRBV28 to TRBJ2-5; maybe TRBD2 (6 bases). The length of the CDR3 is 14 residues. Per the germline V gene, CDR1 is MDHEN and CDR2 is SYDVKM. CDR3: CASSSLAGQEAQYF. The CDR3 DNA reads TGTGCCAGCAGTTCCCTCGCGGGGCAAGAGGCCCAGTACTTC.

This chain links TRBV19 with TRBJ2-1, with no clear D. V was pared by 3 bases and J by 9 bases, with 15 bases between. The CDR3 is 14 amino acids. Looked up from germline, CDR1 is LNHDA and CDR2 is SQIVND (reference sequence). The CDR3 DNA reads TGTGCCAGTAGTATTGTAGTCCCCAGTCTTGAGCAGTTCTTC. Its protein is CASSIVVPSLEQFF.